The 26 T cell receptor beta chains presented below share a single source sample, sequenced in a study of blood T cell repertoires in COVID-19. Assay: immunoSEQ multiplex PCR; the TCRdb copy retains only in-frame clones and omits some. Here the sample spans fewer than 110,000 clones, approximately 90% being singletons. The specimen was peripheral blood. These TCRs come from a man aged 50 or older in a cohort sampled during active COVID-19.

This chain connects TRBV7-9 to TRBJ1-1; D call uncertain. The CDR3 extends over 14 amino acids. Germline lookup yields CDR1 SEHNR and CDR2 FQNEAQ (reference sequence). V was clipped by 6 bases and J by 0 bases, with 11 bases between them. The CDR3 region is CASRDITLNTEAFF. The CDR3 nucleotides are TGTGCCAGCAGAGACATCACCTTGAACACTGAAGCTTTCTTT.

The rearrangement uses TRBV29-1 and TRBJ1-1; the D gene is possibly TRBD1 (6 bases). Looked up from germline, CDR1 is SQVTM and CDR2 is ANQGSEA. The CDR3 has 11 residues. The V and J ends lost 7 bases and 1 base respectively, with 7 bases between them. CDR3 coding DNA: TGCAGCGCGGACAGGAACACTGAAGCTTTCTTT. This encodes CSADRNTEAFF.

This clone was detected many times. The CDR3 reads CASSPRDKKNIQYF. The CDR3 nucleotides are TGTGCCAGCTCACCACGGGACAAAAAAAACATTCAGTACTTC. The genes are TRBV18 and TRBJ2-4; D possibly corresponds to TRBD1 (6 bases). The CDR3 runs to 14 residues. The V and J ends lost 1 base and 4 bases respectively, with 8 bases between them. CDR1 is KGHSH and CDR2 is LQKENI in the germline V gene. Using reference TRBV18 and TRBJ2-4 for the parts outside the CDR3, the full variable domain is NAGVMQNPRHLVRRRGQEARLRCSPMKGHSHVYWYRQLPEEGLKFMVYLQKENIIDESGMPKERFSAEFPKEGPSILRIQQVVRGDSAAYFCASSPRDKKNIQYFGAGTRLSVL.

The chain uses TRBV28 and TRBJ2-3, with D possibly matching TRBD1 (5 bases). V shed 3 bases and J shed 6 bases, with 13 bases lying between them. There are 14 residues in the CDR3. Germline V CDR1 and CDR2: MDHEN, SYDVKM. The CDR3 DNA reads as TGTGCCAGCAGTTTTCAACAGGTTTGGGATACGCAGTATTTT. Protein product: CASSFQQVWDTQYF. Full variable domain (outside the CDR3, taken from reference TRBV28 and TRBJ2-3): DVKVTQSSRYLVKRTGEKVFLECVQDMDHENMFWYRQDPGLGLRLIYFSYDVKMKEKGDIPEGYSVSREKKERFSLILESASTNQTSMYLCASSFQQVWDTQYFGPGTRLTVL.

The chain employs TRBV6-1 and TRBJ2-5, with 8 bases lining up with TRBD2. Unmatched junction bases numbered 11, after V lost 0 bases and J lost 5 bases. This CDR3 region has 17 residues. CDR1 and CDR2 (germline): MNHNS, SASEGT. The CDR3 DNA is TGTGCCAGCAGTGAAGCCGTCGGTGGGACTAGGGGGGAGACCCAGTACTTC. This encodes CASSEAVGGTRGETQYF.

This chain links TRBV5-1 with TRBJ2-2, with 9 bases matching TRBD1. The CDR3 contains 15 residues. Germline-derived CDR1 and CDR2 are SGHRS and YFSETQ. Trimming at V came to 4 bases and at J to 3 bases, leaving 4 bases not matched to a gene. The CDR3 DNA is TGCGCCAGCAGCGCGAGGACAGGGGACACCGGGGAGCTGTTTTTT. It encodes CASSARTGDTGELFF.

CDR3 residues: CASSGTVRGYTF. In DNA, the CDR3 is TGTGCCAGCAGCGGAACAGTTCGCGGCTACACCTTC. The chain carries TRBV2 and TRBJ1-2; D unclear. V was shortened by 6 bases and J by 8 bases, with 13 bases between the two germline ends. Germline loops: CDR1 SNHLY, CDR2 FYNNEI. The CDR3 is made up of 12 amino acids.

In DNA form, the CDR3 reads TGTGCCAGTCAGACAGGGGGATCTGGGGCCAACGTCCTGACTTTC. Translated: CASQTGGSGANVLTF. V gene TRBV19 combines with J gene TRBJ2-6; 9 positions agree with TRBD1. With 8 bases clipped from V and 1 base from J, the junction kept 3 bases outside the gene matches. CDR1 LNHDA and CDR2 SQIVND come from the germline V gene (reference sequence). The CDR3 extends over 15 amino acids.

The V call is TRBV3-1 (or the pseudogene TRBV3-2), the J call TRBJ1-1; the D gene is possibly TRBD1 (5 bases). This CDR3 is 13 amino acids long. CDR1 is LGHDT, CDR2 YNNKEL, per germline (reference sequence). V lost 0 bases to trimming and J lost 8 bases, with 10 bases between them. CDR3 amino acids: CASSQEWGSEAFF. The CDR3 coding sequence is TGTGCCAGCAGCCAAGAATGGGGCAGCGAAGCTTTCTTT.

The chain is built from TRBV5-4 and TRBJ2-7, with TRBD2 as a possible D gene (7 bases). CDR1 is SGHNT and CDR2 is YYREEE in the germline V gene (reference sequence). The CDR3 has 14 residues. The V end lost 5 bases, the J end lost 2 bases, and 14 bases lay between the germline ends. CDR3 sequence: CASSSGGPTYEQYF. In DNA, the CDR3 is TGTGCCAGCAGTTCGGGGGGCCCTACCTACGAGCAGTACTTC.

The V gene is TRBV28, the J gene TRBJ2-7; weak D call: TRBD1 (6 bases). The CDR3 runs 11 residues. Germline V gives CDR1 MDHEN, CDR2 SYDVKM. V lost 5 bases and J lost 11, with 13 bases in between. This chain's CDR3 is CASSPGDRKYF. The DNA for the CDR3 is TGTGCCAGCAGTCCAGGGGATCGGAAGTACTTC.

V and J are TRBV24-1 and TRBJ2-7, with D possibly matching TRBD1 (5 bases). The germline V gene encodes CDR1 KGHDR and CDR2 SFDVKD. This CDR3 has 12 residues. V dropped 11 bases and J dropped 6 bases, with 16 bases sitting between them. CDR3 sequence: CAIPEGVCEQYF. The CDR3, as DNA: TGTGCCATCCCTGAAGGGGTTTGCGAGCAGTACTTC.

In nucleotides, the CDR3 is TGTGCCAGCAGCCAAGACCTTTCGGGACTAGCACCGCAGTATTTT. It encodes CASSQDLSGLAPQYF. The rearrangement uses TRBV3-1 (or the pseudogene TRBV3-2) and TRBJ2-3; 9 positions match TRBD2. There are 15 residues in the CDR3. The germline V gene encodes CDR1 LGHDT and CDR2 YNNKEL (reference sequence). Germline trimming cut 0 bases from V and 10 bases from J; bases unmatched to any gene: 8.

This rearrangement joins TRBV3-1 (or the pseudogene TRBV3-2) to TRBJ1-1; D may be TRBD1 (5 bases). Germline V CDR1 and CDR2: LGHDT, YNNKEL (reference sequence). The length of the CDR3 is 15 residues. Trimming took 4 bases from V and 3 from J, leaving 15 bases between them. Here the CDR3 reads CASSPFTGTDTEAFF. The DNA of the CDR3 is TGTGCCAGCAGCCCTTTTACCGGGACTGACACTGAAGCTTTCTTT.

The chain recombines TRBV5-1 with TRBJ2-3, with D unresolved. Trimming shortened V by 4 bases and J by 2 bases, and 17 bases separated the two germline ends. The CDR3 has 16 residues. Germline CDR1 is SGHRS and CDR2 is YFSETQ. In DNA form, the CDR3 reads TGCGCCAGCAGCGCAGATGTCCTTTTACCCACAGATACGCAGTATTTT. This translates into CASSADVLLPTDTQYF.

There are a few counts of this clone. This rearrangement joins TRBV27 to TRBJ1-2; tentatively, D is TRBD1 (6 bases). V was pared by 5 bases and J by 3 bases, with 16 bases between. The CDR3 extends over 15 amino acids. The germline CDR1 and CDR2 sequences are MNHEY and SMNVEV (reference sequence). The CDR3 spells CASSPGGPGYYGYTF. In DNA form, the CDR3 reads TGTGCCAGCAGTCCGGGGGGGCCGGGGTACTATGGCTACACCTTC.

This clone was detected only once. The chain recombines TRBV7-2 with TRBJ1-2, with D possibly being TRBD1 (6 bases). This CDR3 has 14 amino acids. Looked up from germline, CDR1 is SGHTA and CDR2 is FQGNSA. The V end lost 4 bases, the J end lost 8 bases, and 17 bases lay between the germline ends. CDR3 nucleotides: TGTGCCAGCAGCTCCCAGGGGCCCTCGGGCGGCTACACCTTC. It yields the protein CASSSQGPSGGYTF.

V and J are TRBV5-4 and TRBJ2-1; possible D gene TRBD1, 7 bases. Germline V gene data show CDR1 as SGHNT and CDR2 as YYREEE (reference sequence). Trimming removed 4 bases from V and 5 bases from J, with 13 bases in between. The CDR3 consists of 14 residues. CDR3 amino acids: CASSPRGRNNEQFF. Here the CDR3 DNA reads TGTGCCAGCAGCCCCAGGGGGAGGAACAATGAGCAGTTCTTC.

This chain links TRBV5-1 with TRBJ1-1; perhaps TRBD1 as D (6 bases). Germline V lookup: CDR1 SGHRS, CDR2 YFSETQ. The CDR3 totals 15 residues. Trimming took 1 base from V and 4 from J, leaving 14 bases between them. CDR3 nucleotides: TGCGCCAGCAGCTTGAATACAGGGCGGGCCACTGAAGCTTTCTTT. Amino acid sequence: CASSLNTGRATEAFF.

This clone was observed a few times. V and J are TRBV7-9 and TRBJ1-3; the D is unclear. The V gene's germline CDR1 is SEHNR and CDR2 FQNEAQ (reference sequence). The CDR3 length is 14 residues. Trimming pared 5 bases from V and 0 bases from J, leaving 8 bases between. CDR3 sequence (DNA): TGTGCCAGCAGCCCCGACTTCTCTGGAAACACCATATATTTT. This gives the protein CASSPDFSGNTIYF.

V gene TRBV18 combines with J gene TRBJ1-6, with TRBD1 identical over 12 bases. In germline, CDR1 is KGHSH, CDR2 LQKENI. With 4 bases clipped from V and 5 bases from J, the junction kept 9 bases outside the gene matches. CDR3 size: 18 residues. CDR3 amino acids: CASSRVVGQGANNSPLHF. CDR3 nucleotides: TGTGCCAGCTCACGTGTGGTGGGACAGGGGGCGAATAATTCACCCCTCCACTTT.

The V gene is TRBV10-3, the J gene TRBJ1-1, with TRBD1 identical over 7 bases. This CDR3 comprises 13 residues. Trimming at V came to 8 bases and at J to 6 bases, leaving 9 bases not matched to a gene. Looked up from germline, CDR1 is ENHRY and CDR2 is SYGVKD. The CDR3 DNA is TGTGCCATCGGGCTACAGGGGAAGGCTGAAGCTTTCTTT. Protein product: CAIGLQGKAEAFF.

The chain links TRBV11-2 to TRBJ1-2, with a tentative D call TRBD1 (5 bases). The CDR3 length is 13 residues. The V gene lost 3 bases and the J gene lost 8 bases, with 13 bases spanning the gap. Germline CDR1 and CDR2: SGHAT and FQNNGV. The CDR3 nucleotides read TGTGCCAGCAGCTTTCGTCAGCAGGGCGGCTACACCTTC. Translation gives CASSFRQQGGYTF.

The V and J genes are TRBV14 and TRBJ2-1; unclear D gene. The CDR3 consists of 11 residues. Looked up from germline, CDR1 is SGHDN and CDR2 is FVKESK. Trimming stripped 5 bases from V and 9 bases from J, with 8 bases between. The CDR3 sequence is CASSAKVEQFF. DNA for the CDR3: TGTGCCAGCAGCGCGAAAGTTGAGCAGTTCTTC.

The gene calls are TRBV18 and TRBJ2-5; TRBD2 matches 15 bases. Germline CDR1 KGHSH, CDR2 LQKENI. V shed 0 bases, J shed 2 bases, and the junction held 1 base outside the gene matches. The CDR3 totals 17 residues. This CDR3 reads CASSPPGTSGGQETQYF. In nucleotides, the CDR3 is TGTGCCAGCTCACCACCTGGGACTAGCGGGGGGCAAGAGACCCAGTACTTC.

The chain employs TRBV7-3 and TRBJ1-1; TRBD1 matches at 7 bases. The CDR3 is 13 residues long. Germline-derived CDR1 and CDR2 are SGHTA and FQGTGA. The junction had 4 bases not matched to a gene; V was cut back by 9 bases and J by 0 bases. CDR3 loop: CASSTGLNTEAFF. CDR3 nucleotide sequence: TGTGCCAGTTCGACAGGGTTGAACACTGAAGCTTTCTTT.